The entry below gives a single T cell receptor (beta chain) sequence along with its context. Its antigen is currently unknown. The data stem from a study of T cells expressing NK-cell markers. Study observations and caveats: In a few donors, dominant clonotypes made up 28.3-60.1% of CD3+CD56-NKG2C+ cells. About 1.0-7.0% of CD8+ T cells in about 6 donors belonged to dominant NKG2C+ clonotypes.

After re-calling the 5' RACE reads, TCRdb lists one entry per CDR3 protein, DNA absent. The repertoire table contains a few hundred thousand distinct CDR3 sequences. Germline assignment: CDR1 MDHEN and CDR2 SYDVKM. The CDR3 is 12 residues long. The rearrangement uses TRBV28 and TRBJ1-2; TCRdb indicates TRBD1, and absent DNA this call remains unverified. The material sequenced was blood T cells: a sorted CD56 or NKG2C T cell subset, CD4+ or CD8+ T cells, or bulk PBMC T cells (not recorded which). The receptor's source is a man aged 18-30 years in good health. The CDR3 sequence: CASSPPRDGYTF.